A selection of T cell receptor beta chains follows, all from one sample in a study of blood T cell repertoires in COVID-19. TCRdb keeps only in-frame clones here, not all; method: immunoSEQ multiplex PCR. The table lists a few hundred thousand clones, over 75% of them singletons. Sequenced input: PBMCs or T cells enriched from blood (not recorded which). These receptors were taken from a woman in her 30s who had recovered from COVID-19. Both conserved end residues are part of each CDR3. D genes are given only for firm matches. The size field is filled for only some rows; it gives once, few, many or a size class.

cdr3_length j_call v_call clone_size d_call cdr3_aa cdr3_nt
15 TRBJ1-1 TRBV7-9 - - CASSLAMGGYTEAFF TGTGCCAGCAGCTTAGCGATGGGGGGGTACACTGAAGCTTTCTTT
17 TRBJ2-6 TRBV7-9 - TRBD1 CASSGRQGGAGANVLTF TGTGCCAGCAGCGGTCGACAGGGGGGAGCTGGGGCCAACGTCCTGACTTTC
13 TRBJ1-1 TRBV12-3/TRBV12-4 once - CASTLGQITEAFF TGTGCCAGCACCTTAGGACAGATCACTGAAGCTTTCTTT
13 TRBJ2-7 TRBV7-8 few TRBD1 CASTRTGYHEQYF TGTGCCAGCACCCGGACAGGATACCACGAGCAGTACTTC
14 TRBJ2-7 TRBV29-1 - TRBD2 CSVDLAGRTYEQYF TGCAGCGTTGATCTAGCGGGCAGAACCTACGAGCAGTACTTC
14 TRBJ2-5 TRBV6-5 - - CASSYEGSGETQYF TGTGCCAGCAGTTACGAGGGAAGCGGAGAGACCCAGTACTTC
14 TRBJ2-1 TRBV7-8 - - CASSLAGQHNEQFF TGTGCCAGCAGCTTAGCTGGACAGCACAATGAGCAGTTCTTC
17 TRBJ2-5 TRBV9 - TRBD2 CASSLSGTSGNQETQYF TGTGCCAGCAGCCTAAGTGGGACTAGCGGCAACCAAGAGACCCAGTACTTC
16 TRBJ1-6 TRBV5-1 - - CASSPGTPSNNSPLHF TGCGCCAGCAGCCCCGGGACACCGTCGAATAATTCACCCCTCCACTTT
14 TRBJ2-7 TRBV7-9 - - CASSRVEDSYEQYF TGTGCCAGCAGCCGAGTAGAGGACTCCTACGAGCAGTACTTC
16 TRBJ2-6 TRBV28 - - CASRHGRYSGANVLTF TGTGCCAGCAGACACGGCAGGTACTCTGGGGCCAACGTCCTGACTTTC
18 TRBJ2-1 TRBV28 - TRBD2 CASSSLPRTSGIYNEQFF TGTGCCAGCAGCAGTCTACCTCGGACTAGCGGGATCTACAATGAGCAGTTCTTC
16 TRBJ2-3 TRBV9 few TRBD2 CASSVEGGRVTDTQYF TGTGCCAGCAGCGTAGAGGGCGGGAGGGTGACAGATACGCAGTATTTT
14 TRBJ1-3 TRBV2 - - CATETGDVGNTIYF TGTGCCACCGAAACAGGCGACGTCGGAAACACCATATATTTT
16 TRBJ2-7 TRBV3-1/TRBV3-2 - - CASSQRFPGVSYEQYF TGTGCCAGCAGCCAAAGGTTTCCGGGGGTCTCCTACGAGCAGTACTTC